A single T cell receptor beta chain is shown here with its context. The data belong to a study of blood T cell repertoires in COVID-19. CDR1 is LGHDT, CDR2 YNNKEL, per germline (reference sequence). V was clipped by 0 bases and J by 11 bases, with 12 bases between them. This CDR3 has 13 residues. Original methodology: Reference gene primer amplification gave estimated nucleated cell counts. This table comes from immunoSEQ multiplex PCR, and its TCRdb copy is limited to in-frame clones, with some not included. Clone size and V and J calls were adopted from that table, with D and trimming inferred from the DNA. The sample contains 350,000 to 400,000 clones, roughly 89% of which appear only once.

The chain uses TRBV3-1 (or the pseudogene TRBV3-2) and TRBJ2-3; D may be TRBD2 (5 bases). The receptor was derived from a man aged 18 to 35 with active or convalescent COVID-19. Input material: peripheral blood. DNA of the CDR3: TGTGCCAGCAGCCAAGATTTTGGACTCGAGCAGTATTTT. Its protein product is CASSQDFGLEQYF.